The 29 T cell receptor beta chains reported below all come from one sample, sequenced in a study of T cell responses to AZD1222 COVID-19 vaccine. Generated by immunoSEQ multiplex PCR, the TCRdb table keeps only in-frame clones and is missing some. This table holds 96,000 or so clones, 90% found once. The sample in question was peripheral blood, obtained on day 0 of AZD1222 vaccination. Receptor source: an adult in good health.

V gene TRBV19 combines with J gene TRBJ2-1; TRBD1 aligns across 7 bases. CDR3 length equals 16 residues. With V trimmed by 1 base and J by 3 bases, 6 bases remained unmatched. Germline assignment: CDR1 LNHDA and CDR2 SQIVND (reference sequence). The CDR3: CASSIGRTGLYNEQFF. CDR3 coding DNA: TGTGCCAGTAGTATAGGCCGGACAGGACTCTACAATGAGCAGTTCTTC.

This clone was picked up one time. The V gene is TRBV28, the J gene TRBJ2-7; D is possibly TRBD2 (7 bases). CDR3 length equals 14 residues. Germline V CDR1 and CDR2: MDHEN, SYDVKM. The germline V and J ends were trimmed by 11 bases and 5 bases, with 22 bases remaining between them. The CDR3 nucleotides are TGTGCCTCAATGACCGGGGGGCGGAGGGACGAGCAGTACTTC. Translated: CASMTGGRRDEQYF.

This chain joins TRBV5-6 and TRBJ1-1; a weak D match, TRBD1 (6 bases). Trimming pared 3 bases from V and 0 bases from J, leaving 9 bases between. From germline, CDR1 is SGHDT and CDR2 YYEEEE. The CDR3 is 14 amino acids. The chain's CDR3 is CASSYPGVNTEAFF. In nucleotides, the CDR3 is TGTGCCAGCAGCTATCCAGGGGTGAACACTGAAGCTTTCTTT.

This clone has only one observation. The chain employs TRBV30 and TRBJ2-3; TRBD1 matches 8 bases. CDR3 length: 15 amino acids. Germline CDR1 reads GTSNPN; CDR2 reads SVGIG (reference sequence). J lost 1 base, V lost 4 bases, and 7 bases had no gene match. In DNA, the CDR3 is TGTGCCTGGACATCAGGGGGCCAGGGCACAGATACGCAGTATTTT. Translated: CAWTSGGQGTDTQYF.

The J gene is TRBJ1-4, the V gene TRBV5-1; 8 bases are a match to TRBD1. V trimming: 4 bases; J trimming: 8 bases; junction bases outside the gene matches: 4. CDR3 size: 13 residues. Germline V gives CDR1 SGHRS, CDR2 YFSETQ. The CDR3 protein is CASSPGQGEKLFF. The DNA of the CDR3 is TGCGCCAGCAGCCCCGGACAGGGAGAAAAACTGTTTTTT.

The chain couples TRBV7-3 to TRBJ2-7; 13 bases agree with TRBD2. The germline V gene encodes CDR1 SGHTA and CDR2 FQGTGA. CDR3 size: 15 residues. Trimming at V came to 5 bases and at J to 7 bases, leaving 8 bases not matched to a gene. The CDR3 is CASSRGLAGEREQYF. The CDR3 DNA reads TGTGCCAGCAGCCGCGGACTAGCGGGAGAAAGGGAGCAGTACTTC.

The rearrangement uses TRBV9 and TRBJ1-2; the D gene is possibly TRBD1 (6 bases). The CDR3 has 14 amino acids. V was pared by 4 bases and J by 8 bases, with 18 bases between. Germline V gene sequence: CDR1 SGDLS, CDR2 YYNGEE. CDR3 coding DNA: TGTGCCAGCAGCCCGGGGACAATTTCGGGGGGCTACACCTTC. This sequence encodes CASSPGTISGGYTF.

CDR3 residues: CASSSQGARQPQHF. In nucleotides, the CDR3 is TGTGCCAGTAGTTCCCAGGGGGCGCGACAGCCCCAGCATTTT. This sequence joins TRBV19 and TRBJ1-5, with TRBD1 identical over 8 bases. J lost 7 bases, V lost 5 bases, and 7 bases had no gene match. The CDR3 runs to 14 residues. Per the germline V gene, CDR1 is LNHDA and CDR2 is SQIVND (reference sequence).

CDR3 protein: CASSIVLMNEQYF. CDR3 in DNA: TGTGCCAGTAGTATAGTTTTAATGAACGAGCAGTACTTC. The chain carries TRBV19 and TRBJ2-7; D unresolved. There are 13 residues in the CDR3. V was pared by 1 base and J by 5 bases, with 9 bases between. Germline V lookup: CDR1 LNHDA, CDR2 SQIVND (reference sequence).

The CDR3 DNA sequence: TGTGCCAGCAACCGCGGACAGGGGAGAGGTGAAAAACTGTTTTTT. It codes for CASNRGQGRGEKLFF. The rearrangement uses TRBV2 and TRBJ1-4; 9 bases align to TRBD1. The CDR3 is 15 residues long. Germline V gene lookup returns CDR1 SNHLY and CDR2 FYNNEI. V lost 7 bases to trimming and J lost 7 bases; unmatched junction nucleotides: 10.

CDR3 protein: CAWNSGLTDTQYF. The DNA of the CDR3 is TGTGCCTGGAATTCGGGCCTCACAGATACGCAGTATTTT. The V call is TRBV30, the J call TRBJ2-3; no clear D gene. The CDR3 loop spans 13 amino acids. Trimming removed 4 bases at V and 2 bases at J, with 10 bases between. Germline CDR1 and CDR2: GTSNPN and SVGIG (reference sequence).

The CDR3 reads CASRGPTSTDTQYF. In DNA form, the CDR3 reads TGTGCCAGCAGGGGCCCCACTAGCACAGATACGCAGTATTTT. The rearrangement joins TRBV28 to TRBJ2-3; D uncertain. This CDR3 is built from 14 residues. V lost 6 bases to trimming and J lost 0 bases, with 10 bases between them. CDR1 is MDHEN, CDR2 SYDVKM, per germline.

The rearrangement links TRBV18 to TRBJ2-7; 10 bases match TRBD2. The CDR3 is made up of 16 amino acids. Germline V lookup: CDR1 KGHSH, CDR2 LQKENI. V lost 4 bases and J lost 0; bases outside the gene matches: 6. This chain's CDR3 is CASSLPGLAASYEQYF. CDR3 in DNA: TGTGCCAGCTCACTCCCAGGACTAGCGGCCTCCTACGAGCAGTACTTC.

This rearrangement joins TRBV7-3 to TRBJ2-5; 9 nucleotides align to TRBD1. The J segment lost 5 bases and the V segment lost 2 bases, leaving 6 bases of the junction unmatched. Germline loops: CDR1 SGHTA, CDR2 FQGTGA. The CDR3 is 15 residues long. CDR3 sequence: CASSLGTGLVETQYF. The CDR3 nucleotides are TGTGCCAGCAGCTTAGGGACAGGGCTCGTGGAGACCCAGTACTTC.

The chain joins TRBV19 to TRBJ1-1; D remains unclear. The CDR3 spans 15 residues. V was trimmed by 7 bases and J by 4 bases, leaving 19 bases between them. Per germline, CDR1 LNHDA and CDR2 SQIVND (reference sequence). CDR3 region: CASTIRTLGGTEAFF. CDR3 in DNA: TGTGCCAGTACCATACGGACGCTCGGCGGCACTGAAGCTTTCTTT.

The V call is TRBV28, the J call TRBJ2-7; D is unclear. Germline values: CDR1 MDHEN, CDR2 SYDVKM. The CDR3 has 12 amino acids. V shed 3 bases and J shed 5 bases, with 8 bases lying between them. In DNA, the CDR3 is TGTGCCAGCAGTTTGACGACAAACGAGCAGTACTTC. It specifies CASSLTTNEQYF.

V and J are TRBV28 and TRBJ2-1, with D perhaps matching TRBD1 or TRBD2 (5 bases each). The CDR3 extends over 15 amino acids. Germline CDR1 and CDR2: MDHEN and SYDVKM. The ends were cut back, 5 bases at V and 4 bases at J, with 15 bases in the middle. The CDR3: CASSEPGRAYNEQFF. In DNA form, the CDR3 reads TGTGCCAGCAGTGAGCCGGGACGGGCGTACAATGAGCAGTTCTTC.

V usage is TRBV19 and J usage is TRBJ2-5, with TRBD1 matching 12 bases. The CDR3 sequence is 15 residues long. Germline CDR1 is LNHDA and CDR2 is SQIVND (reference sequence). Trimming took 6 bases from V and 5 from J; bases not matched to a gene: 7. The CDR3 region has the DNA TGTGCCAGTAGCTCGGGACAGGGGGCGCAGGAGACCCAGTACTTC. Protein product: CASSSGQGAQETQYF.

The V and J genes are TRBV11-2 and TRBJ2-2, with D tentatively TRBD1 or TRBD2 (6 bases each). This CDR3 contains 17 residues. Trimming removed 5 bases from V and 4 bases from J, with 20 bases in between. Germline-derived CDR1 and CDR2 are SGHAT and FQNNGV. As DNA, the CDR3 is TGTGCCAGCAGCCCAACTTTAGGGGGGCTTGGCACCGGGGAGCTGTTTTTT. Amino acids: CASSPTLGGLGTGELFF. The whole variable domain, filled in from reference TRBV11-2 and TRBJ2-2, reads EAGVAQSPRYKIIEKRQSVAFWCNPISGHATLYWYQQILGQGPKLLIQFQNNGVVDDSQLPKDRFSAERLKGVDSTLKIQPAKLEDSAVYLCASSPTLGGLGTGELFFGEGSRLTVL.

V is TRBV13 and J is TRBJ2-7; D call uncertain. The ends were cut back, 5 bases at V and 0 bases at J, with 2 bases in the middle. Germline V CDR1 and CDR2: PRHDT, FYEKMQ (reference sequence). CDR3 length: 11 amino acids. The CDR3: CASSHSYEQYF. The CDR3 DNA follows: TGTGCCAGCAGCCACTCCTACGAGCAGTACTTC.

This clone was detected a few times. The chain couples TRBV7-3 to TRBJ1-1; no firm D call. The ends were cut back, 5 bases at V and 3 bases at J, with 16 bases in the middle. Germline loops: CDR1 SGHTA, CDR2 FQGTGA. CDR3 length: 15 amino acids. Here the CDR3 reads CASSPLGRSDTEAFF. CDR3 DNA sequence: TGTGCCAGCAGCCCCCTGGGCCGATCAGACACTGAAGCTTTCTTT.

The chain uses TRBV7-2 and TRBJ2-5, with D possibly TRBD1 on 6 matching bases. Germline CDR1 and CDR2: SGHTA and FQGNSA. This CDR3 is 14 amino acids long. The V end lost 5 bases, the J end lost 2 bases, and 12 bases lay between the germline ends. CDR3 DNA: TGTGCCAGCAGCAACCCGGGACAACAAGAGACCCAGTACTTC. Translation gives CASSNPGQQETQYF. Full variable domain (rest looked up from reference TRBV7-2 and TRBJ2-5): GAGVSQSPSNKVTEKGKDVELRCDPISGHTALYWYRQSLGQGLEFLIYFQGNSAPDKSGLPSDRFSAERTGGSVSTLTIQRTQQEDSAVYLCASSNPGQQETQYFGPGTRLLVL.

The chain carries TRBV6-5 and TRBJ2-5; D gene ambiguous. V was clipped by 5 bases and J by 1 base, with 11 bases between them. The CDR3 totals 14 residues. Germline V CDR1 and CDR2: MNHEY, SVGAGI. CDR3 residues: CASSQTPTQETQYF. CDR3 DNA sequence: TGTGCCAGCAGTCAGACTCCCACCCAAGAGACCCAGTACTTC.

V gene TRBV27 combines with J gene TRBJ1-6; no clear D. The CDR3 consists of 14 residues. Per the germline V gene, CDR1 is MNHEY and CDR2 is SMNVEV (reference sequence). V was pared by 8 bases and J by 6 bases, with 14 bases between. CDR3 DNA sequence: TGTGCCAGCGGCCTACCAGAGGGTAATTCACCCCTCCACTTT. It specifies CASGLPEGNSPLHF.

The J gene is TRBJ2-1, the V gene TRBV19, with 14 positions matching TRBD2. Germline lookup yields CDR1 LNHDA and CDR2 SQIVND (reference sequence). The CDR3 covers 13 residues. With 10 bases clipped from V and 11 bases from J, the junction kept 7 bases outside the gene matches. The DNA for the CDR3 is TGTGCCACCAGACTAGCGGGAGGGCCTCAGCAGTTCTTC. Translation gives CATRLAGGPQQFF.

The genes are TRBV6-5 and TRBJ1-6; 9 positions match TRBD1. J lost 8 bases, V lost 10 bases, and 12 bases had no gene match. This CDR3 is 15 amino acids long. Per germline, CDR1 MNHEY and CDR2 SVGAGI. CDR3 amino acids: CATIGDRVDYSPLHF. DNA of the CDR3: TGTGCCACAATCGGGGACAGGGTGGACTATTCACCCCTCCACTTT.

V usage is TRBV9 and J usage is TRBJ1-1, with 7 bases lining up with TRBD1. This CDR3 has 16 amino acids. V trimming: 0 bases; J trimming: 0 bases; junction bases outside the gene matches: 5. Germline CDR1 and CDR2: SGDLS and YYNGEE. The DNA of the CDR3 is TGTGCCAGCAGCGTAGGGGGGGACAGCATGAACACTGAAGCTTTCTTT. Encoded protein: CASSVGGDSMNTEAFF.

The chain joins TRBV27 to TRBJ2-3; D unclear. V shed 3 bases and J shed 1 base, with 5 bases lying between them. Germline V gene data show CDR1 as MNHEY and CDR2 as SMNVEV (reference sequence). This CDR3 spans 13 amino acids. CDR3: CASSFTGTDTQYF. CDR3 bases: TGTGCCAGCAGTTTTACCGGCACAGATACGCAGTATTTT.

This clone appeared a few times. This sequence joins TRBV12-3 or TRBV12-4 and TRBJ2-2; D unclear. Trimming took 5 bases from V and 8 from J, leaving 9 bases between them. CDR3 length: 12 residues. The CDR3 is CASSPNFGELFF. CDR3 in DNA: TGTGCCAGCAGTCCCAATTTTGGGGAGCTGTTTTTT.